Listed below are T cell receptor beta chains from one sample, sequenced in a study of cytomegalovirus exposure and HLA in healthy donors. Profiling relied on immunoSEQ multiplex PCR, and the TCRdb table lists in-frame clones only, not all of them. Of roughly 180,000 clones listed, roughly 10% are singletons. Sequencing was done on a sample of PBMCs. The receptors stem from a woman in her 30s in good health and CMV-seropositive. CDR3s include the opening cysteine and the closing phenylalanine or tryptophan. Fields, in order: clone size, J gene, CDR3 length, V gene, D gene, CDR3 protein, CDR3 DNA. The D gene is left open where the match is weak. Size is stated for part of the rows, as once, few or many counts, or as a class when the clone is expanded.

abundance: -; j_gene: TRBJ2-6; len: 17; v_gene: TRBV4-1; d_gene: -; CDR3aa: CASSPKTSSDGANVLTF; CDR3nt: TGCGCCAGCAGCCCCAAGACTAGTTCGGATGGGGCCAACGTCCTGACTTTC
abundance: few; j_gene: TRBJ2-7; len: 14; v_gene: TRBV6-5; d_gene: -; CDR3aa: CASSYGSTSYEQYF; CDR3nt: TGTGCCAGCAGTTACGGGAGTACCTCCTACGAGCAGTACTTC
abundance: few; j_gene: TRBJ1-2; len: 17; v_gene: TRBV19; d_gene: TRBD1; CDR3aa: CASSPENFGDRGLGYTF; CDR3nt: TGTGCCAGTAGTCCCGAGAACTTTGGGGACAGGGGGCTTGGCTACACCTTC
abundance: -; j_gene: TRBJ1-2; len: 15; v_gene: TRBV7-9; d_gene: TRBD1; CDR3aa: CASSLGTVINYGYTF; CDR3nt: TGTGCCAGCAGCTTGGGGACAGTCATCAACTATGGCTACACCTTC
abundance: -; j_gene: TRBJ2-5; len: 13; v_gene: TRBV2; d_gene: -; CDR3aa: CASSEVSKETQYF; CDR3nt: TGTGCCAGCAGTGAAGTGTCCAAAGAGACCCAGTACTTC
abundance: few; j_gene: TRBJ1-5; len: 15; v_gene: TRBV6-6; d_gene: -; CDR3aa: CASSYGSQVGQPQHF; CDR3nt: TGTGCCAGCAGTTACGGGTCGCAGGTGGGCCAGCCCCAGCATTTT
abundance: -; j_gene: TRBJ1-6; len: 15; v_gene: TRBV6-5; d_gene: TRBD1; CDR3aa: CASSYSRGGNSPLHF; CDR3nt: TGTGCCAGCAGTTACTCACGAGGGGGCAATTCACCCCTCCACTTT
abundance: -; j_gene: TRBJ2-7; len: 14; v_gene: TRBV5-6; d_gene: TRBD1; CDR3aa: CASSSGQGSYEQYF; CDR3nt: TGTGCCAGCAGCTCCGGACAGGGTAGCTACGAGCAGTACTTC
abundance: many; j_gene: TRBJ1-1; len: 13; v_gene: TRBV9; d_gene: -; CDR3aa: CASSGLLNTEAFF; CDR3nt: TGTGCCAGCAGCGGACTGCTGAACACTGAAGCTTTCTTT
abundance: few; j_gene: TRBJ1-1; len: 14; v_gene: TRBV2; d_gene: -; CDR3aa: CATLGLLENTEAFF; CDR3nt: TGTGCCACCCTGGGCCTACTTGAGAACACTGAAGCTTTCTTT
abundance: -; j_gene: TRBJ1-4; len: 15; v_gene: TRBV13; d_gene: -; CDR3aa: CASSRTQQGREKLFF; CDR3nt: TGTGCCAGTAGCCGAACCCAACAGGGTCGTGAAAAACTGTTTTTT
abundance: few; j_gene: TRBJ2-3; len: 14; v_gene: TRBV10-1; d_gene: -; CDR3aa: CASSEGGAKDTQYF; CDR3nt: TGCGCCAGCAGTGAAGGGGGGGCCAAAGATACGCAGTATTTT
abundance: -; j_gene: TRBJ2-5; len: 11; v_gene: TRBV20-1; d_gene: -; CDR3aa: CSASLYGDRYF; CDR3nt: TGCAGTGCTAGTTTATACGGGGATCGGTACTTC
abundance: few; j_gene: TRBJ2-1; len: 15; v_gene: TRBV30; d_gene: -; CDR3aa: CAWSASSRSYNEQFF; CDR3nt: TGTGCCTGGAGTGCTAGCTCACGCTCCTACAATGAGCAGTTCTTC